A selection of T cell receptor beta chains follows, all from one sample in a study of breast tumors, draining lymph nodes, adjacent tissues. TCRdb passed the multiplex PCR reads through MiXCR, listing each CDR3 protein once. The sample lists some 170,000 distinct CDR3 sequences, roughly 35% occurring once. Sample: axillary lymph node tissue. These receptors all stem from a female donor with breast cancer. Some clones in this sample may be carry-over from other donors' samples. Both conserved end residues are part of each CDR3. The order of the fields is J gene, clone size, D gene, V gene, CDR3 DNA, CDR3 protein. D genes are given only for firm matches. Expanded clones are given a class, and other clones once, few, many or no size at all.

J: TRBJ2-3
size: NA
D: TRBD1
V: TRBV7-8
DNA: TGTGCCAGCAGTTCAGATCCGCGGACAGGATTGAGAATACGGACGCAGTATTTT
CDR3: CASSSDPRTGLRIRTQYF

J: TRBJ2-7
size: NA
D: NA
V: TRBV9
DNA: TGTGCCAGCAGCGTAGGTCCCAGGGGGGGTACAGGTGCGCAGTACTTC
CDR3: CASSVGPRGGTGAQYF

J: TRBJ2-1
size: NA
D: NA
V: TRBV5-1
DNA: TGCGCCAGCAGCTCGGGGAGTGGGGCCACCCACAATGAGCAGTTCTTC
CDR3: CASSSGSGATHNEQFF

J: TRBJ1-1
size: many
D: NA
V: TRBV7-9
DNA: TGTGCCAGCGGAATTACAACGAACACTGAAGCTTTCTTT
CDR3: CASGITTNTEAFF

J: TRBJ2-1
size: many
D: NA
V: TRBV5-8
DNA: TGTGCGACCAGACTCCACAATGAGCAGTTCTTC
CDR3: CATRLHNEQFF

J: TRBJ1-3
size: NA
D: NA
V: TRBV7-2
DNA: TGTGCCAGCAGCCGCCATTCTCGTCGTCCGACTGAATTCCCTGGAAACACCATATATTTT
CDR3: CASSRHSRRPTEFPGNTIYF

J: TRBJ1-4
size: NA
D: NA
V: TRBV5-5
DNA: TGTGCCAGCAGCTTGGTTTTTAGGGCACTTAGCGACGAAAAACTGTTTTTT
CDR3: CASSLVFRALSDEKLFF

J: TRBJ1-5
size: NA
D: NA
V: TRBV5-5
DNA: TGTGCCAGCAGCATCAATAGCAATCAGCCCCAGCATTTT
CDR3: CASSINSNQPQHF

J: TRBJ2-6
size: many
D: NA
V: TRBV5-5
DNA: TGTGCCAGCAGCTTGTACAGGGACTCTGGGGCCAACGTCCTGACTTTC
CDR3: CASSLYRDSGANVLTF

J: TRBJ1-5
size: many
D: TRBD1
V: TRBV20-1
DNA: TGCAGTGCAACCGGGACAGGGCCCGAGCAGCCCCAGCATTTT
CDR3: CSATGTGPEQPQHF

J: TRBJ2-5
size: NA
D: TRBD2
V: TRBV7-3
DNA: TGTGCCAGCAGCTCGGGGGGCGGGGGGGGTGAGACCCAGTACTTC
CDR3: CASSSGGGGGETQYF

J: TRBJ2-5
size: many
D: NA
V: TRBV12-3/TRBV12-4
DNA: TGTGCCAGCAGTTCAGACTCAGGGGCCCAGTACTTC
CDR3: CASSSDSGAQYF

J: TRBJ2-1
size: many
D: TRBD2
V: TRBV11-2
DNA: TGTGCCAGCAGTCGCGGGGGGAGCTCCTACAATGAGCAGTTCTTC
CDR3: CASSRGGSSYNEQFF

J: TRBJ2-7
size: many
D: NA
V: TRBV10-3
DNA: TGTGCCATCAGTGGGGGCGAAGACGAGCAGTACTTC
CDR3: CAISGGEDEQYF

J: TRBJ1-1
size: NA
D: TRBD1
V: TRBV6-5
DNA: TGTGCCAGCAGTTGGGGGACAGTGAACACTGAAGCTTTCTTT
CDR3: CASSWGTVNTEAFF

J: TRBJ1-2
size: NA
D: NA
V: TRBV5-4
DNA: TGTGCCAGCAGCATACCACTAGGGTCGGGGGGAGGCTATGGCTACACCTTC
CDR3: CASSIPLGSGGGYGYTF

J: TRBJ1-6
size: NA
D: NA
V: TRBV28
DNA: TGTGCCAGCAGTTCCCCCCCGAGGTATAATTCACCCCTCCACTTT
CDR3: CASSSPPRYNSPLHF

J: TRBJ2-6
size: many
D: TRBD2
V: TRBV4-3
DNA: TGCGCCAGCAGCCAAGATGGGGGAGGGACTGGGGCCAACGTCCTGACTTTC
CDR3: CASSQDGGGTGANVLTF

J: TRBJ1-1
size: NA
D: NA
V: TRBV6-5
DNA: TGTGCCAGCAGTCACCCCCAAGCCGGGGGAAGTACTGAAGCTTTCTTT
CDR3: CASSHPQAGGSTEAFF

J: TRBJ2-5
size: NA
D: TRBD1
V: TRBV7-3
DNA: TGTGCCAGCGGCTACGGGGCAGGGGGCCAAGAGACCCAGTACTTC
CDR3: CASGYGAGGQETQYF

J: TRBJ1-6
size: NA
D: NA
V: TRBV7-9
DNA: TGTGCCAGCAGCTTAAGAAGGGACCTTAATTCACCCCTCCACTTT
CDR3: CASSLRRDLNSPLHF

J: TRBJ1-2
size: NA
D: NA
V: TRBV5-6
DNA: TGTGCCAGCAGCTTGGAGGACACGCCCGTTTATGGCGACACCTTC
CDR3: CASSLEDTPVYGDTF

J: TRBJ2-4
size: few
D: NA
V: TRBV5-1
DNA: TGCGCCAGCAGCGGGCAAGCCAAAAACATTCAGTACTTC
CDR3: CASSGQAKNIQYF

J: TRBJ1-6
size: many
D: TRBD1
V: TRBV30
DNA: TGTGCCTGGACCCCCGGACAGGGGGGTAATTCACCCCTCCACTTT
CDR3: CAWTPGQGGNSPLHF

J: TRBJ2-7
size: many
D: TRBD1
V: TRBV15
DNA: TGTGCCACCAGCAGACAAATCGGGACAGAATTATTATACGAGCAGTACTTC
CDR3: CATSRQIGTELLYEQYF

J: TRBJ1-4
size: many
D: NA
V: TRBV29-1
DNA: TGCAGCGTTGAAGTCCCGCCCGCTAATGAAAAACTGTTTTTT
CDR3: CSVEVPPANEKLFF

J: TRBJ2-6
size: many
D: NA
V: TRBV5-1
DNA: TGCGCCAGCAGCTTCAACTCTGGGGCCAACGTCCTGACTTTC
CDR3: CASSFNSGANVLTF

J: TRBJ2-1
size: NA
D: NA
V: TRBV9
DNA: TGTGCCAGCGGCGCCAGAGGGGGGATCTACAATGAGCCGTTCTTC
CDR3: CASGARGGIYNEPFF

J: TRBJ2-1
size: many
D: TRBD2
V: TRBV19
DNA: TGTGCCAGTAGTATTGTACTAGCGGGGGCAAGCAATGAGCAGTTCTTC
CDR3: CASSIVLAGASNEQFF

J: TRBJ1-2
size: many
D: NA
V: TRBV7-9
DNA: TGTGCCAGCAGCTTATCAGTCGGAGGCGGCTACACCTTC
CDR3: CASSLSVGGGYTF

J: TRBJ2-3
size: NA
D: NA
V: TRBV14
DNA: TGTGCCAGCAGCCAAGAGGGAACGACAGATACGCAGTATTTT
CDR3: CASSQEGTTDTQYF

J: TRBJ1-6
size: many
D: NA
V: TRBV19
DNA: TGTGCCAGTAGTATTAGGCCCTTGATCGGTTCACCCCTCCACTTT
CDR3: CASSIRPLIGSPLHF

J: TRBJ2-7
size: many
D: TRBD2
V: TRBV20-1
DNA: TGCAGTGTCACTAGCGGGATTAGCTCCTACGAGCAGTACTTC
CDR3: CSVTSGISSYEQYF

J: TRBJ2-7
size: NA
D: TRBD1
V: TRBV9
DNA: TGTGCCAGCAGCGGGACAGGGGACGAGCAGTACTTC
CDR3: CASSGTGDEQYF

J: TRBJ2-1
size: many
D: NA
V: TRBV20-1
DNA: TGCAGTGCTAGAGGCCTCGTCAATGAGCAGTTCTTC
CDR3: CSARGLVNEQFF

J: TRBJ2-3
size: NA
D: NA
V: TRBV15
DNA: TGTGCCACTAGCAGAGGGGGACTCTCAGATACGCAGTATTTT
CDR3: CATSRGGLSDTQYF

J: TRBJ1-5
size: NA
D: NA
V: TRBV20-1
DNA: TGCAGTGCTAGAGCTCTGACGGGCTACAATGAGCCCCAGCATTTT
CDR3: CSARALTGYNEPQHF

J: TRBJ2-2
size: many
D: TRBD1
V: TRBV5-5
DNA: TGTGCCAGCAGCTTAAGGGGGCTGAACACCGGGGAGCTGTTTTTT
CDR3: CASSLRGLNTGELFF

J: TRBJ2-3
size: NA
D: NA
V: TRBV7-3
DNA: TGTGCCAGCAGCGTCGGACATAGCATGGATACGCAGTATTTT
CDR3: CASSVGHSMDTQYF

J: TRBJ2-7
size: NA
D: TRBD1
V: TRBV7-3
DNA: TGTGCCAGCAGCCAAGGGACAGGGAATTTCTACGAGCAGTACTTC
CDR3: CASSQGTGNFYEQYF

J: TRBJ2-1
size: many
D: TRBD2
V: TRBV19
DNA: TGTGCCAGTAAGGCCCCCAGGGGCGGGGGGTACAATGAGCAGTTCTTC
CDR3: CASKAPRGGGYNEQFF

J: TRBJ1-2
size: NA
D: NA
V: TRBV6-2/TRBV6-3
DNA: TGTGCCAGCAGTCCCGGGGCGGTAAGAGGCTACACCTTC
CDR3: CASSPGAVRGYTF

J: TRBJ1-4
size: many
D: TRBD1
V: TRBV7-8
DNA: TGTGCCAGCAGCCCGTCCGGGACAGCGATATTTGATCCCAATGAAAAACTGTTTTTT
CDR3: CASSPSGTAIFDPNEKLFF

J: TRBJ2-7
size: many
D: NA
V: TRBV6-5
DNA: TGTGCCAGCAGGGGCGTGAGTCGCGAGCAGTACTTC
CDR3: CASRGVSREQYF

J: TRBJ2-7
size: many
D: TRBD2
V: TRBV9
DNA: TGTGCCAGCAGCGTTAGCGGGGAAACCTACGAGCAGTACTTC
CDR3: CASSVSGETYEQYF

J: TRBJ1-5
size: many
D: TRBD1
V: TRBV18
DNA: TGTGCCAGCTCGCCCGGGACAGGGGATCAGCCCCAGCATTTT
CDR3: CASSPGTGDQPQHF

J: TRBJ2-2
size: many
D: NA
V: TRBV5-1
DNA: TGCGCCAGCAGCTTAGACCGCCAGAGAAACACCGGGGAGCTGTTTTTT
CDR3: CASSLDRQRNTGELFF

J: TRBJ1-4
size: many
D: NA
V: TRBV2
DNA: TGTGCCAGCAGACGTAACAGTGAAAAACTGTTTTTT
CDR3: CASRRNSEKLFF